This T cell receptor beta chain was found in a study of immune evolution from preneoplasia to lung adenocarcinoma (TCRdb year 2021). For context, the study as a whole: No AAH lesions showed HLA loss of heterozygosity, compared with 7% of AIS, about 15% of MIA and about a third of ADC lesions. Immune contexture across lung adenocarcinoma precursors and invasive adenocarcinoma was profiled using immune gene expression, TCR sequencing and multiplex immunofluorescence. Resected precursor lesions (AAH, AIS, MIA) and invasive adenocarcinomas were compared against paired morphologically normal lung tissue. The sample size depended on which specimens were available, not on a prior power calculation. The immune data were integrated with whole exome sequencing and methylation data from the same cohort of nodules. The overall cohort comprised under 70 patients with pulmonary nodules who underwent surgical resection. A total of 40 to 60 patients contributed TCR sequencing data. It was reported in the study that 90 to 120 samples were used for TCR sequencing. POLYSOLVER was used to infer class I HLA alleles from exome data, and LOHHLA was used to detect allele-specific HLA loss. The paper as a whole reports these results and caveats: T cell clonality was highest in KRAS-mutant nodules compared with EGFR-mutant or double wild-type lesions. The findings rested on association rather than direct causation, and larger cohorts with long-term follow-up and longitudinal biopsies were considered necessary. Because all patients came from Japan and China, whether the findings apply to Western populations was uncertain. Normal lung showed the highest clonality, whereas later-stage lesions appeared to have higher T cell density and diversity but lower clonality. The highest top T cell clone frequencies were observed in normal lung, and a progressive decrease in top T cell clone frequencies appeared to occur from AAH through AIS, MIA and invasive adenocarcinoma.

This clone was counted a few times. The clone's antigen remains unknown. Base qualities are missing; no much larger clone stands one base away. TCR beta CDR3 regions were sequenced from DNA using the immunoSEQ hsTCRbeta Kit. Regarding the original processing steps: The ImmunoSEQ Analyzer was used to analyse the TCR sequencing data. T cell clonality was calculated on productive rearrangements as 1 minus Pielou's evenness. To measure T cell diversity, the inverse Simpson index was applied to productive templates. T cell density was defined as TCR beta template counts normalized to usable DNA, with usable DNA estimated by amplifying and sequencing housekeeping genes. Two-sided Kruskal-Wallis tests were used to compare TCR metrics between histologic stages. TCRdb retrieved this table from immuneACCESS and kept in-frame rearrangements only. Not all clones are present; in checked studies, unresolved V genes account for under half, and no reason is known for the remainder. The DNA gave D and trimming, while V, J and clone size come from that table. This sample is represented by about 1,600 clones; roughly a fifth of them were singletons. Of the sample, 9.4% is held by the ten largest clones.

Resection was performed on patients in Japan or China between about 2013 and 2017. The histologic diagnosis of each case was independently confirmed on H&E slides by two lung cancer pathologists. Premalignant or tumor cells were enriched for nucleic acid extraction by macro-dissection performed after pathologic assessment. FFPE tissue was used for DNA isolation with the AllPrep DNA/RNA FFPE Kit. Taken from cysteine to phenylalanine, the CDR3 has 13 residues. Left in the record is the CDR3 DNA by itself, 39 bases read in frame from the first base. V and J lose 11 bases and 0 bases, and a span of 12 bases separates them. CDR1 and CDR2 are drawn from the germline V gene: SNHLY, FYNNEI.

Sequenced sample: FFPE invasive lung adenocarcinoma tissue. According to the study, the label for this sample's cell subset or site signals: frankly invasive lung adenocarcinoma (ADC). The TCR originated in a person aged 50-75 years with lung adenocarcinoma. The chain joins TRBV2 to TRBJ2-3, with no confidently assigned D gene. The DNA is as follows: TGTGCCGCCACCCGGGCCAGCACAGATACGCAGTATTTT. This encodes CAATRASTDTQYF.